This T cell receptor (beta chain) appears in the sequencing data of a study of post-analysis software for immune sequencing data. Looking at the study overall: The patients showed relapsing-remitting, secondary progressive and progressive-relapsing multiple sclerosis courses.

Unique molecular identifiers featured in each of the TCR beta cDNA libraries. From around 1 to 10 million T cells, 400,000 to 550,000 cDNA molecules were obtained. TCRdb analysed the PCR reads with MiXCR anew, one entry per CDR3 protein. This table has some 890,000 distinct CDR3 sequences, about 50% appearing once. Findings and limits, study-wide: Those with multiple sclerosis, the patient group, showed significantly lower normalized Chao1 diversity than controls. Samples prepared in the same batch strongly co-clustered by F measure. About 5 TRBV segments (TRBV5-6, TRBV5-1 and TRBV20-1 among them) occurred more frequently in patients than in controls.

This clonotype was found a few times. Its target is not known. J lost 5 bases, V lost 1 base, and 9 bases had no gene match. CDR1 is LNHNV, CDR2 YYDKDF, per germline (reference sequence). This CDR3 is built from 16 residues. The source is a girl aged 10 to 17 with multiple sclerosis. This chain links TRBV15 with TRBJ2-7; the match to TRBD1 covers 9 bases. Sequenced input: blood. The CDR3 loop is CATSRVFGTGMHEQYF. The CDR3 DNA sequence: TGTGCCACCAGCAGAGTATTTGGGACAGGGATGCACGAGCAGTACTTC.